This TCR beta chain originates from a study of cytotoxic CD8 clonotypes in ibrutinib-treated CLL. The overall study: Among patients, around 24 responded partially and 2 completely; approximately 15 then stayed remitted and some twelve progressed after median around 70 months.

A 1 in 200,000 to 1 in 1 million T cell depth was the sequencing target. Profiled with immunoSEQ multiplex PCR; TCRdb holds only in-frame clones, not every one. The sample includes about 200,000 clones, 75% to 85% seen only once; the top ten take approximately 10%. In its sample, this clone was seen once. The antigen is not known. PBMCs that had been cryopreserved were the source of roughly 2 micrograms of genomic DNA for TCR beta libraries. The study's findings and limits: Pretreatment clonality was elevated relative to age-matched healthy donors and paralleled circulating CD8+ T-cell counts.

The germline V and J ends were trimmed by 3 bases and 10 bases, with 18 bases remaining between them. The CDR3 is 14 amino acids. Germline CDR1 and CDR2: MDHEN and SYDVKM. The TCR originated in a human donor with chronic lymphocytic leukemia. The sample here was PBMCs, taken after 12 months of ibrutinib treatment. This chain uses TRBV28 with TRBJ1-1; D is ambiguous. Here the CDR3 DNA reads TGTGCCAGCAGTTTGTCCACCACCTGGGGAGCAGCTTTCTTT. Encoded protein: CASSLSTTWGAAFF.